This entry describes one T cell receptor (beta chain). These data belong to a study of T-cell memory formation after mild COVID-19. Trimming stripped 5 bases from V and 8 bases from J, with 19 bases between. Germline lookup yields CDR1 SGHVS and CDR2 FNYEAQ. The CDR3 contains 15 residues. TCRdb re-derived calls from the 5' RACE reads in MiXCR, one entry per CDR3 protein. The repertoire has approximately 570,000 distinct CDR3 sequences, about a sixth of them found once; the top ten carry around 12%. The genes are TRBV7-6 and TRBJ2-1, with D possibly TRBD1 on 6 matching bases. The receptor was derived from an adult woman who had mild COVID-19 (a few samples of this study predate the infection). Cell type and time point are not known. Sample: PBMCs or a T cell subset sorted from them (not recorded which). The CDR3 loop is CASSPFSGAGYEQFF. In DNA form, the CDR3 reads TGTGCCAGCAGCCCCTTCTCAGGGGCGGGCTATGAGCAGTTCTTC.